One sample yielded the 10 T cell receptor beta chains listed below, sequenced in a study of CD4 T cells in relation to SARS-CoV-2 and coronaviruses. Only in-frame clones appear in the TCRdb table, and some are missing; sequencing was by immunoSEQ multiplex PCR. This sample carries over 35,000 clones, 60% to 80% of them seen once, and the ten largest clones take over 20%. No cognate antigen is known for these TCRs. What was sequenced was memory CD4+ T cells from PBMCs, cultured in vitro. The receptors were sampled from an adult with COVID-19.

The chain couples TRBV28 to TRBJ1-1, with D unclear. V was pared by 5 bases and J by 5 bases, with 24 bases between. The germline gives CDR1 MDHEN, CDR2 SYDVKM. This CDR3 region has 17 residues. The CDR3 reads CASSPIPPTRSRTEAFF. For the CDR3, the DNA is TGTGCCAGCAGTCCAATCCCCCCCACAAGATCTCGAACTGAAGCTTTCTTT.

This chain links TRBV4-2 with TRBJ1-6; 9 nucleotides line up with TRBD1. The V and J ends lost 1 base and 9 bases, in that order; junction bases with no gene match: 1. This CDR3 is built from 14 residues. Germline V gene lookup returns CDR1 LGHNA and CDR2 YNFKEQ. The CDR3, as DNA: TGTGCCAGCAGCCAAGGACAGGGGGGTTCACCCCTCCACTTT. Encoded protein: CASSQGQGGSPLHF.

The chain uses TRBV9 and TRBJ1-6; no reliable D call. The V and J ends lost 4 bases and 0 bases respectively, with 11 bases between them. The germline CDR1 and CDR2 sequences are SGDLS and YYNGEE. The CDR3 is 16 residues long. CDR3 coding DNA: TGTGCCAGCAGCCCAAGCACAGACTCCTATAATTCACCCCTCCACTTT. It translates to CASSPSTDSYNSPLHF.

The chain has TRBV4-1 and TRBJ1-5; weak D call: TRBD1 (6 bases). The CDR3 runs to 14 residues. Trimming took 2 bases from V and 4 from J, leaving 9 bases between them. Germline V gene data show CDR1 as MGHRA and CDR2 as YSYEKL. The CDR3 loop reads CASSQLDRNQPQHF. The CDR3 coding sequence is TGCGCCAGCAGCCAACTCGACAGGAATCAGCCCCAGCATTTT.

This clone came up once. This chain uses TRBV28 with TRBJ2-3, with 11 bases fitting TRBD2. The CDR3 is 16 amino acids. V lost 6 bases and J lost 6; bases outside the gene matches: 11. Germline CDR1 reads MDHEN; CDR2 reads SYDVKM. Here the CDR3 reads CASSSPSASGRDTQYF. CDR3 nucleotides: TGTGCCAGCAGCTCCCCCTCCGCTAGCGGGAGGGATACGCAGTATTTT.

This chain links TRBV7-3 with TRBJ2-2; D not certain. Germline V gives CDR1 SGHTA, CDR2 FQGTGA. V gave up 1 base and J gave up 7 bases, with 4 bases separating them. There are 12 residues in the CDR3. CDR3 loop: CASSLMLGELFF. CDR3 nucleotides: TGTGCCAGCAGCTTAATGCTCGGGGAGCTGTTTTTT.

This clone was seen only once. The chain joins TRBV21-1 to TRBJ1-6. TRBV21-1 is a documented pseudogene. CDR3 length equals 15 residues. The DNA for the CDR3 is TGTGCCAGCAGCAAGCTGGGATTGTGTAATTCACCCCTCCACTTT. Its protein is CASSKLGLCNSPLHF.

The chain couples TRBV5-1 to TRBJ1-2; weak D call: TRBD1 (6 bases). Germline V gene data show CDR1 as SGHRS and CDR2 as YFSETQ. The CDR3 totals 14 residues. The V gene lost 3 bases and the J gene lost 7 bases, with 16 bases spanning the gap. CDR3 sequence: CASSSFQGFGGYTF. The CDR3 DNA is TGCGCCAGCAGCTCGTTCCAGGGGTTCGGTGGCTACACCTTC.

The chain employs TRBV7-9 and TRBJ2-7; D possibly uses TRBD1 or TRBD2 (7 bases each). This CDR3 comprises 15 residues. The germline V and J ends were trimmed by 0 bases and 5 bases, with 14 bases remaining between them. Looked up from germline, CDR1 is SEHNR and CDR2 is FQNEAQ (reference sequence). The CDR3: CASSLATSGGDEQYF. DNA of the CDR3: TGTGCCAGCAGCTTAGCGACCTCAGGGGGGGACGAGCAGTACTTC. The full variable domain, rest sourced from reference TRBV7-9 and TRBJ2-7, is DTGVSQNPRHKITKRGQNVTFRCDPISEHNRLYWYRQTLGQGPEFLTYFQNEAQLEKSRLLSDRFSAERPKGSFSTLEIQRTEQGDSAMYLCASSLATSGGDEQYFGPGTRLTVT.

The rearrangement uses TRBV7-9 and TRBJ1-2, with D uncertain. The germline V gene has CDR1 SEHNR and CDR2 FQNEAQ (reference sequence). The length of the CDR3 is 13 residues. The V and J ends lost 5 bases and 3 bases respectively, with 10 bases between them. Here the CDR3 DNA reads TGTGCCAGCAGCCGCGAGGGCCACTATGGCTACACCTTC. It is translated as CASSREGHYGYTF.